The 21 T cell receptor beta chains below were found in one sample sequenced in a study of T cell repertoires in cytomegalovirus infection. No antigen has been identified for these receptors. TCRdb analysed the reads with MiXCR anew, one entry per CDR3 protein. The data contain about 890,000 distinct CDR3 sequences, roughly 30% of them seen just once; the ten biggest clones take up more than 13%. Sequences were derived from cultured CD8+ T cells from PBMCs, sampled from culture after CMV antigen stimulation. These receptors were collected from a human donor in good health (CMV status not recorded). Some clones in this sample may be carry-over from other donors' samples.

Concerning this clonotype: Sequence at one end of the junction differs from germline and may be a read error. The chain is built from TRBV29-1 and TRBJ1-3, with no clear D. Germline lookup yields CDR1 SQVTM and CDR2 ANQGSEA. The CDR3 contains 11 residues. CDR3 DNA: TGCAGCGGTGAACAGGGAAACACCATATATTTT. This sequence encodes CSGEQGNTIYF.

The V and J genes are TRBV6-5 and TRBJ1-1; D gene uncertain. The CDR3 is 13 residues long. Germline CDR1 and CDR2: MNHEY and SVGAGI. Between the trimmed V and J ends, which lost 0 bases and 3 bases, there was a span of 5 bases. CDR3 sequence (DNA): TGTGCCAGCAGTTACTCCATATACACTGAAGCTTTCTTT. Protein: CASSYSIYTEAFF.

This rearrangement joins TRBV7-9 to TRBJ2-2, with D possibly being TRBD1 (6 bases). V dropped 5 bases and J dropped 0 bases, with 13 bases sitting between them. The germline CDR1 and CDR2 sequences are SEHNR and FQNEAQ (reference sequence). The CDR3 runs 16 residues. The CDR3 loop reads CASSPQGNANTGELFF. CDR3 nucleotides: TGTGCCAGCAGCCCCCAGGGGAACGCGAACACCGGGGAGCTGTTTTTT.

For the CDR3, the DNA is TGTGCCAGCACCCAATCAGCGGGGGTTCATGAGCAGTTCTTC. Protein: CASTQSAGVHEQFF. The chain has TRBV6-2 or TRBV6-3 and TRBJ2-1; TRBD2 agrees at 8 bases. The CDR3 spans 14 residues. J lost 8 bases, V lost 7 bases, and 10 bases had no gene match. Germline assignment: CDR1 MNHEY and CDR2 SVGEGT.

The chain couples TRBV5-6 to TRBJ2-1, with D maybe TRBD2 (7 bases). Germline CDR1 reads SGHDT; CDR2 reads YYEEEE. Trimming stripped 0 bases from V and 1 base from J, with 17 bases between. The CDR3 loop spans 18 amino acids. CDR3 coding DNA: TGTGCCAGCAGCTTGGCTCGATGGGGGGGCTCTTCCTACAATGAGCAGTTCTTC. This translates into CASSLARWGGSSYNEQFF.

The chain joins TRBV19 to TRBJ1-1, with D perhaps TRBD1 (5 bases). This CDR3 is built from 15 residues. V was clipped by 5 bases and J by 1 base, with 14 bases between them. Germline assignment: CDR1 LNHDA and CDR2 SQIVND (reference sequence). The CDR3 region is CASSPSGNWNTEAFF. The DNA for the CDR3 is TGTGCCAGTAGTCCCTCAGGGAATTGGAACACTGAAGCTTTCTTT. The full variable domain, rest sourced from reference TRBV19 and TRBJ1-1, is DGGITQSPKYLFRKEGQNVTLSCEQNLNHDAMYWYRQDPGQGLRLIYYSQIVNDFQKGDIAEGYSVSREKKESFPLTVTSAQKNPTAFYLCASSPSGNWNTEAFFGQGTRLTVV.

This clonotype was seen more than once but under ten times. This chain joins TRBV7-9 and TRBJ2-7; TRBD1 matches at 8 bases. Per germline, CDR1 SEHNR and CDR2 FQNEAQ (reference sequence). V shed 7 bases, J shed 2 bases, and the junction held 10 bases outside the gene matches. The length of the CDR3 is 15 residues. The CDR3 DNA follows: TGTGCCAGCACCTATGGAGGGACAGGAACCTACGAGCAGTACGTC. This encodes CASTYGGTGTYEQYV.

The J gene is TRBJ2-7, the V gene TRBV27; 7 nucleotides line up with TRBD1. The CDR3 loop spans 15 amino acids. V shed 2 bases, J shed 2 bases, and the junction held 6 bases outside the gene matches. CDR1 and CDR2 from the germline V gene are MNHEY and SMNVEV (reference sequence). The chain's CDR3 is CASSLTGVSPYEQYV. The CDR3 DNA reads TGTGCCAGCAGTTTAACAGGGGTTTCACCCTACGAGCAGTACGTC.

In this sample, this clonotype turned up a few times. The rearrangement links TRBV15 to TRBJ2-7, with a tentative D call TRBD1 (6 bases). There are 15 residues in the CDR3. Between the trimmed V and J ends, which lost 1 base and 2 bases, there was a span of 12 bases. Germline CDR1 LNHNV, CDR2 YYDKDF (reference sequence). The CDR3 reads CATSRGTAKTYEQYF. The CDR3 region has the DNA TGTGCCACCAGCAGAGGGACAGCCAAGACCTACGAGCAGTACTTC.

This clonotype was seen a single time. The rearrangement joins TRBV10-2 to TRBJ2-7, with a possible D match to TRBD2 (6 bases). CDR1 and CDR2 from the germline V gene are WSHSY and SAAADI. The V end was cut by 6 bases, the J end by 7 bases, with 13 bases between. The CDR3 runs 12 residues. Here the CDR3 DNA reads TGCGCCAGCAGGGGCGGGGTGAGTGAGCAGTACTTC. Its protein product is CASRGGVSEQYF.

This chain joins TRBV4-1 and TRBJ2-2; D is possibly TRBD1 or TRBD2 (5 bases each). CDR1 is MGHRA, CDR2 YSYEKL, per germline. V dropped 0 bases and J dropped 4 bases, with 12 bases sitting between them. CDR3 size: 16 residues. CDR3 loop: CASSQEGPVITGELFF. The CDR3 bases are TGCGCCAGCAGCCAAGAGGGACCAGTGATCACCGGGGAGCTGTTTTTT.

The J gene is TRBJ1-2, the V gene TRBV6-1; TRBD1 agrees at 7 bases. Germline V gives CDR1 MNHNS, CDR2 SASEGT. The CDR3 has 14 amino acids. V was clipped by 4 bases and J by 4 bases; unmatched bases: 6. CDR3 loop: CASSGDRVIYGYTF. CDR3 nucleotides: TGTGCCAGCAGTGGCGACAGGGTAATCTATGGCTACACCTTC.

The sample holds many counts of this clonotype. This chain links TRBV7-3 with TRBJ2-1, with D tentatively TRBD1 (6 bases). The germline V gene encodes CDR1 SGHTA and CDR2 FQGTGA. Trimming left V 3 bases short and J 7 bases short, with 16 bases between. This CDR3 region has 15 residues. The CDR3 DNA is TGTGCCAGCAGCTTCGATTCCTCAGGGGCGAATGAGCAGTTCTTC. Its protein is CASSFDSSGANEQFF. Using reference TRBV7-3 and TRBJ2-1 for the parts outside the CDR3, the full variable domain is GAGVSQTPSNKVTEKGKYVELRCDPISGHTALYWYRQSLGQGPEFLIYFQGTGAADDSGLPNDRFFAVRPEGSVSTLKIQRTERGDSAVYLCASSFDSSGANEQFFGPGTRLTVL.

This clonotype was seen more than once but under ten times. This chain links TRBV7-6 with TRBJ2-2; 10 bases line up with TRBD2. The J segment lost 6 bases and the V segment lost 5 bases, leaving 9 bases of the junction unmatched. Germline CDR1 reads SGHVS; CDR2 reads FNYEAQ. The CDR3 contains 16 residues. CDR3 residues: CASSPLSGGAAGELFF. The CDR3, as DNA: TGTGCCAGCAGCCCTCTGAGCGGGGGGGCCGCCGGGGAGCTGTTTTTT.

V is TRBV6-1 and J is TRBJ2-1; the D gene could be TRBD1 or TRBD2 (5 bases each). The CDR3 totals 16 residues. Trimming removed 7 bases from V and 4 bases from J, with 20 bases in between. Germline CDR1 and CDR2: MNHNS and SASEGT. The CDR3 DNA reads TGTGCCAGCATTATGTTCGAGGGGACGCGGTACAATGAGCAGTTCTTC. This sequence encodes CASIMFEGTRYNEQFF.

Here the CDR3 reads CASSQVTSNEQYF. The CDR3 DNA follows: TGCGCCAGCAGCCAAGTGACTAGCAACGAGCAGTACTTC. V is TRBV4-1 and J is TRBJ2-7; 7 positions agree with TRBD2. Germline CDR1 MGHRA, CDR2 YSYEKL. The CDR3 runs 13 residues. V was clipped by 1 base and J by 5 bases; unmatched bases: 2.

This clonotype has at least ten counts. The chain combines TRBV6-1 with TRBJ2-1, with 9 positions matching TRBD2. Trimming cost V 2 bases and J 7 bases; bases outside gene matches: 6. Per germline, CDR1 MNHNS and CDR2 SASEGT. This CDR3 spans 15 amino acids. The CDR3, as DNA: TGTGCCAGCAGTGAACAGGGCGGGGGGGGAAATGAGCAGTTCTTC. The encoded protein is CASSEQGGGGNEQFF.

Ten or more counts support this clonotype. The rearrangement joins TRBV6-2 or TRBV6-3 to TRBJ1-1; D perhaps matches TRBD1 (6 bases). The V gene's germline CDR1 is MNHEY and CDR2 SVGEGT. This CDR3 region has 14 residues. The V end was cut by 5 bases, the J end by 1 base, with 11 bases between. CDR3 loop: CASSAPDRNTEAFF. For the CDR3, the DNA is TGTGCCAGCAGTGCCCCGGACAGGAACACTGAAGCTTTCTTT.

J is TRBJ2-2 and V is TRBV6-8, with 11 nucleotides matching TRBD1. Germline V lookup: CDR1 MNHGY, CDR2 SAAAGT. The CDR3 covers 17 residues. With V trimmed by 7 bases and J by 2 bases, 9 bases remained unmatched. CDR3 nucleotide sequence: TGTGCCAGCATTGTGGACAGGGGGCCGGGAAACACCGGGGAGCTGTTTTTT. As protein: CASIVDRGPGNTGELFF.

This clonotype was seen many times. V usage is TRBV7-6 and J usage is TRBJ2-7; D is unclear. This CDR3 is 13 amino acids long. Germline loops: CDR1 SGHVS, CDR2 FNYEAQ. V was cut by 0 bases and J by 7 bases, with 10 bases left in between. CDR3 in amino acids: CASSLAPMDEQYF. CDR3 bases: TGTGCCAGCAGCTTAGCTCCTATGGATGAGCAGTACTTC. The variable domain in full, with the rest retrieved from reference TRBV7-6 and TRBJ2-7, is GAGVSQSPRYKVTKRGQDVALRCDPISGHVSLYWYRQALGQGPEFLTYFNYEAQQDKSGLPNDRFSAERPEGSISTLTIQRTEQRDSAMYRCASSLAPMDEQYFGPGTRLTVT.

This chain joins TRBV7-6 and TRBJ2-6; 8 nucleotides match TRBD1. There are 18 residues in the CDR3. Germline V gene sequence: CDR1 SGHVS, CDR2 FNYEAQ. J lost 0 bases, V lost 1 base, and 5 bases had no gene match. The CDR3 region has the DNA TGTGCCAGCAGCTTAGTCCGGACAGGGCCCTCTGGGGCCAACGTCCTGACTTTC. Translation gives CASSLVRTGPSGANVLTF.